These 8 T cell receptor beta chains were sequenced from one sample in a study of T cells in Graves' hyperthyroidism and ophthalmopathy. RNA transcripts served as the template for amplifying TCR beta CDR3 regions. First-round RT-PCR of the TCR CDR3 relied on the HTBI primer set. MiXCR, run by TCRdb on the multiplex PCR reads, gives a single entry per CDR3 protein. The sample lists a few hundred thousand distinct CDR3 sequences, 14% to 15% seen once, with 30% to 35% in the top ten. Input material: blood. The receptor source for this set is a woman in her 30s with Graves' hyperthyroidism.

This sequence joins TRBV20-1 and TRBJ1-5, with D possibly matching TRBD1 (5 bases). The CDR3 totals 15 residues. Trimming cost V 3 bases and J 3 bases, with 15 bases left between them. The germline CDR1 and CDR2 sequences are DFQATT and SNEGSKA (reference sequence). The CDR3, as DNA: TGCAGTGCTAGGCCCGGGGGGTTAAACAATCAGCCCCAGCATTTT. It encodes CSARPGGLNNQPQHF.

At least ten counts were recorded for this clonotype. V gene TRBV2 combines with J gene TRBJ1-5; unclear D gene. Between the trimmed V and J ends, which lost 7 bases and 1 base, there was a span of 17 bases. This CDR3 is 16 amino acids long. The germline gives CDR1 SNHLY, CDR2 FYNNEI. For the CDR3, the DNA is TGTGCCAGCACCCCCTTGGGATATGGCAGCAATCAGCCCCAGCATTTT. Amino acid sequence: CASTPLGYGSNQPQHF.

This clonotype was found a few times. This rearrangement joins TRBV15 to TRBJ1-2, with D unclear. The V end lost 1 base, the J end lost 7 bases, and 19 bases lay between the germline ends. CDR3 length: 16 amino acids. Germline CDR1 LNHNV, CDR2 YYDKDF (reference sequence). The CDR3 region has the DNA TGTGCCACCAGCAGAGCCCCGGTAAGAACGCTCGGTGGCTACACCTTC. This codes for CATSRAPVRTLGGYTF.

To note about this clonotype: Since a much larger clone is just one base distant, this may be a read error. This chain links TRBV28 with TRBJ2-5; the D gene could be TRBD1 or TRBD2 (6 bases each). Germline V gene lookup returns CDR1 MDHEN and CDR2 SYDVKM. V was pared by 4 bases and J by 13 bases, with 19 bases between. The CDR3 runs to 13 residues. The CDR3: CASSSGQPTGGYF. CDR3 bases: TGTGCCAGCAGTTCCGGACAGCCCACCGGGGGGTACTTC.

The rearrangement links TRBV24-1 to TRBJ2-3, with TRBD2 as a possible D gene (5 bases). Per the germline V gene, CDR1 is KGHDR and CDR2 is SFDVKD. The CDR3 consists of 14 residues. Deletions cut 7 bases from V and 5 bases from J, with 15 bases between. CDR3 in amino acids: CATSSLGSGDTQYF. CDR3 sequence (DNA): TGTGCCACCAGCTCACTAGGTAGTGGAGATACGCAGTATTTT.

This clonotype was observed at least ten times. The chain recombines TRBV3-1 with TRBJ1-2; perhaps TRBD1 as D (5 bases). CDR1 and CDR2 from the germline V gene are LGHDT and YNNKEL (reference sequence). This CDR3 comprises 12 residues. Between the trimmed V and J ends, which lost 6 bases and 4 bases, there was a span of 9 bases. The CDR3 DNA sequence: TGTGCCAGCAGTGAGGGGCCCTATGGCTACACCTTC. As protein: CASSEGPYGYTF.

This clonotype was observed many times. The chain employs TRBV12-3 or TRBV12-4 and TRBJ2-1; 8 bases are a match to TRBD2. V dropped 3 bases and J dropped 8; count of bases not matched to a gene: 3. The CDR3 is 13 residues long. In DNA form, the CDR3 reads TGTGCCAGCAGTTTCGGGGGGGGCGATGAGCAGTTCTTC. Translation: CASSFGGGDEQFF.

There are a few counts of this clonotype. This chain joins TRBV29-1 and TRBJ2-7; no clear D. Germline CDR1 and CDR2: SQVTM and ANQGSEA. V dropped 6 bases and J dropped 3 bases, with 9 bases sitting between them. CDR3 length equals 11 residues. The CDR3 reads CSVGVNYEQYF. In DNA, the CDR3 is TGCAGCGTCGGAGTAAACTACGAGCAGTACTTC.